The 30 T cell receptor beta chains below were found in one sample sequenced in a study of control samples from healthy donors and cancer patients. TCRdb's copy holds only in-frame clones and misses some; the assay was immunoSEQ multiplex PCR. Found here are about 52,000 clones, 85% to 95% of them singletons; the top ten hold about 2.4%. Sequenced input: blood. These receptors were collected from a man in his thirties or forties in good health.

V gene TRBV9 combines with J gene TRBJ2-2; 7 positions agree with TRBD2. V was clipped by 2 bases and J by 2 bases; unmatched bases: 6. Germline assignment: CDR1 SGDLS and CDR2 YYNGEE. The CDR3 runs to 16 residues. The CDR3 protein is CASSVRGGPNTGELFF. Here the CDR3 DNA reads TGTGCCAGCAGCGTCCGGGGAGGGCCAAACACCGGGGAGCTGTTTTTT.

The chain combines TRBV5-1 with TRBJ2-7; 8 nucleotides line up with TRBD2. Trimming cost V 0 bases and J 3 bases; bases outside gene matches: 8. The CDR3 is 16 residues long. CDR1 SGHRS and CDR2 YFSETQ come from the germline V gene. The CDR3 protein is CASSLGLAGYYYEQYF. CDR3 bases: TGCGCCAGCAGCTTGGGGTTAGCGGGATATTACTACGAGCAGTACTTC.

The rearrangement joins TRBV18 to TRBJ2-3; maybe TRBD2 (7 bases). Germline V gene sequence: CDR1 KGHSH, CDR2 LQKENI. V was trimmed by 6 bases and J by 6 bases, leaving 25 bases between them. CDR3 length: 17 amino acids. The CDR3 is CASSPLGGRTSSDTQYF. CDR3 in DNA: TGTGCCAGCTCCCCGCTGGGGGGGCGTACTAGTTCGGATACGCAGTATTTT.

The V and J genes are TRBV11-2 and TRBJ2-1, with 12 bases identical to TRBD2. Germline CDR1 and CDR2: SGHAT and FQNNGV. The CDR3 is made up of 15 amino acids. Germline trimming cut 1 base from V and 8 bases from J; bases unmatched to any gene: 3. The CDR3 DNA sequence: TGTGCCAGCAGCTTAGGACTAGCGGGAGTCGATGAGCAGTTCTTC. Amino acid sequence: CASSLGLAGVDEQFF.

This clone was observed once. The chain employs TRBV6-5 and TRBJ1-1; TRBD1 is a possible D gene (6 bases). CDR3 length: 15 amino acids. The germline V and J ends were trimmed by 4 bases and 5 bases, with 17 bases remaining between them. Germline V lookup: CDR1 MNHEY, CDR2 SVGAGI. The CDR3 region has the DNA TGTGCCAGCAGTTCCCTCAGTAGGGGGGGGACTGAAGCTTTCTTT. Protein product: CASSSLSRGGTEAFF.

The chain combines TRBV6-5 with TRBJ2-7; possibly TRBD1 or TRBD2 for D (5 bases each). The V gene's germline CDR1 is MNHEY and CDR2 SVGAGI. This CDR3 has 15 residues. V shed 6 bases and J shed 3 bases, with 18 bases lying between them. The CDR3 reads CASSSGPHRHYEQYF. The CDR3 nucleotides are TGTGCCAGCAGCTCGGGACCCCATCGCCACTACGAGCAGTACTTC.

This chain connects TRBV27 to TRBJ2-7; 14 bases agree with TRBD2. V lost 5 bases to trimming and J lost 6 bases; unmatched junction nucleotides: 12. The length of the CDR3 is 17 residues. In germline, CDR1 is MNHEY, CDR2 SMNVEV (reference sequence). CDR3 region: CASSPSQTSGRAREQYF. CDR3 DNA: TGTGCCAGCAGTCCCTCCCAGACTAGCGGGAGGGCCCGCGAGCAGTACTTC.

This clone appeared a single time. This sequence joins TRBV6-5 and TRBJ1-4; D gene uncertain. This CDR3 contains 15 residues. CDR1 and CDR2 from the germline V gene are MNHEY and SVGAGI. With 0 bases removed from V and 4 bases from J, the gap between germline ends came to 9 bases. The CDR3 here is CASSYSAGDNEKLFF. CDR3 bases: TGTGCCAGCAGTTACTCGGCCGGTGATAATGAAAAACTGTTTTTT.

This chain links TRBV29-1 with TRBJ2-7, with 11 bases that match TRBD2. Trimming at V came to 4 bases and at J to 6 bases, leaving 5 bases not matched to a gene. The CDR3 has 13 amino acids. CDR1 is SQVTM and CDR2 is ANQGSEA in the germline V gene. The CDR3 is CSVGLAGRGEQYF. CDR3 sequence (DNA): TGCAGCGTTGGACTAGCGGGACGTGGCGAGCAGTACTTC.

This clone appeared a single time. The chain is built from TRBV29-1 and TRBJ1-6, with D hard to call. V was shortened by 6 bases and J by 9 bases, with 15 bases between the two germline ends. CDR1 is SQVTM, CDR2 ANQGSEA, per germline. The CDR3 loop spans 13 amino acids. The CDR3 DNA reads TGCAGCGTACGGGAAGCGGTGACTTCACCCCTCCACTTT. Translated: CSVREAVTSPLHF.

J is TRBJ1-3 and V is TRBV9, with a weak D call TRBD1 (6 bases). The germline V and J ends were trimmed by 0 bases and 3 bases, with 10 bases remaining between them. CDR1 is SGDLS, CDR2 YYNGEE, per germline. The length of the CDR3 is 15 residues. The CDR3 spells CASSVDGGRGNTIYF. In DNA form, the CDR3 reads TGTGCCAGCAGCGTAGACGGGGGCCGTGGAAACACCATATATTTT.

The chain links TRBV7-3 to TRBJ1-2, with TRBD1 as a possible D gene (5 bases). V was pared by 3 bases and J by 4 bases, with 9 bases between. Germline V gene data show CDR1 as SGHTA and CDR2 as FQGTGA. There are 13 residues in the CDR3. DNA of the CDR3: TGTGCCAGCAGCTTTGACAGCCTCTATGGCTACACCTTC. It specifies CASSFDSLYGYTF.

The chain carries TRBV18 and TRBJ2-1; TRBD1 matches 11 bases. CDR1 is KGHSH and CDR2 is LQKENI in the germline V gene. The CDR3 is 15 residues long. Trimming cost V 4 bases and J 7 bases; bases outside gene matches: 6. The DNA of the CDR3 is TGTGCCAGCTCACTCGGGACAGGGGGGTTGAATGAGCAGTTCTTC. Translation: CASSLGTGGLNEQFF.

This chain joins TRBV6-2 or TRBV6-3 and TRBJ1-2, with D perhaps matching TRBD1 (5 bases). The CDR3 consists of 15 residues. Germline V gene data show CDR1 as MNHEY and CDR2 as SVGEGT. The V and J ends lost 3 bases and 1 base respectively, with 12 bases between them. The CDR3 sequence: CASSYTPGNNYGYTF. The CDR3 DNA is TGTGCCAGCAGTTATACCCCAGGGAATAACTATGGCTACACCTTC.

The chain carries TRBV4-1 and TRBJ2-5, with D possibly matching TRBD1 (5 bases). Germline assignment: CDR1 MGHRA and CDR2 YSYEKL. The CDR3 is 16 residues long. V lost 2 bases and J 7 bases, leaving 20 bases between the germline ends. CDR3 bases: TGCGCCAGCAGCCAACCCCGGCTAGGGGCTTCGTGGACCCAGTACTTC. Protein sequence: CASSQPRLGASWTQYF.

The DNA for the CDR3 is TGTGCCACCAGCAGGGAAGGGGGGCAAATTAATGAAAAACTGTTTTTT. Protein sequence: CATSREGGQINEKLFF. The chain has TRBV15 and TRBJ1-4; D perhaps matches TRBD1 (6 bases). The germline gives CDR1 LNHNV, CDR2 YYDKDF (reference sequence). V was clipped by 3 bases and J by 4 bases, with 15 bases between them. This CDR3 is 16 amino acids long. The full variable domain, in which reference TRBV15 and TRBJ1-4 provide the parts outside the CDR3, is DAMVIQNPRYQVTQFGKPVTLSCSQTLNHNVMYWYQQKSSQAPKLLFHYYDKDFNNEADTPDNFQSRRPNTSFCFLDIRSPGLGDTAMYLCATSREGGQINEKLFFGSGTQLSVL.

V is TRBV5-1 and J is TRBJ1-4; 9 bases map to TRBD1. The CDR3 length is 14 residues. The germline CDR1 and CDR2 sequences are SGHRS and YFSETQ. Trimming cost V 3 bases and J 7 bases; bases outside gene matches: 4. The CDR3 sequence: CASSSGQGSEKLFF. CDR3 bases: TGCGCCAGCAGCTCCGGACAGGGGAGTGAAAAACTGTTTTTT.

This sequence joins TRBV5-1 and TRBJ1-1; D gene uncertain. The CDR3 runs to 16 residues. V lost 0 bases and J 4 bases, leaving 16 bases between the germline ends. From germline, CDR1 is SGHRS and CDR2 YFSETQ. The CDR3 DNA reads TGCGCCAGCAGCTTGGCCCCGACTAAAGGAGTCACTGAAGCTTTCTTT. Protein: CASSLAPTKGVTEAFF.

The rearrangement links TRBV7-2 to TRBJ2-1; 8 positions agree with TRBD1. CDR3 length: 13 residues. Looked up from germline, CDR1 is SGHTA and CDR2 is FQGNSA. V lost 4 bases, J lost 7 bases, and 3 bases stayed unmatched. The CDR3 bases are TGTGCCAGCAGCTCGACAGGGGAGAATGAGCAGTTCTTC. This codes for CASSSTGENEQFF.

The chain recombines TRBV11-1 with TRBJ1-2; 11 bases agree with TRBD1. With V trimmed by 3 bases and J by 2 bases, 2 bases remained unmatched. This CDR3 has 15 residues. Germline V gives CDR1 SGHAT, CDR2 FQDESV (reference sequence). CDR3 in amino acids: CASSFRDRGNYGYTF. In DNA form, the CDR3 reads TGTGCCAGCAGCTTCCGGGACAGGGGGAACTATGGCTACACCTTC.

DNA of the CDR3: TGTGCCAGCAGCCCTAGGGACTCCATCGGCTCCTATAATTCACCCCTCCACTTT. Translation gives CASSPRDSIGSYNSPLHF. The J gene is TRBJ1-6, the V gene TRBV7-2; D might be TRBD1 (5 bases). Between the trimmed V and J ends, which lost 5 bases and 0 bases, there was a span of 17 bases. The CDR3 has 18 residues. Germline V lookup: CDR1 SGHTA, CDR2 FQGNSA. Combining the CDR3 with reference TRBV7-2 and TRBJ1-6 gives the whole variable domain GAGVSQSPSNKVTEKGKDVELRCDPISGHTALYWYRQSLGQGLEFLIYFQGNSAPDKSGLPSDRFSAERTGGSVSTLTIQRTQQEDSAVYLCASSPRDSIGSYNSPLHFGNGTRLTVT.

CDR3 bases: TGTGCCAGTAGTGTCAGCCGGGGGTACACTGAAGCTTTCTTT. Translated: CASSVSRGYTEAFF. The chain has TRBV19 and TRBJ1-1; TRBD1 might be the D (5 bases). V dropped 5 bases and J dropped 3 bases, with 13 bases sitting between them. This CDR3 has 14 residues. Germline-derived CDR1 and CDR2 are LNHDA and SQIVND (reference sequence).

V is TRBV4-3 and J is TRBJ2-1; 7 positions match TRBD1. After removal of 0 bases from V and 1 base from J, the junction contained 3 bases not matched to a gene. The CDR3 covers 16 residues. Germline V gene data show CDR1 as LGHNA and CDR2 as YSLEER. As DNA, the CDR3 is TGCGCCAGCAGCCAAGACGTGACAGGGTCCTACAATGAGCAGTTCTTC. This gives the protein CASSQDVTGSYNEQFF.

This sequence joins TRBV12-5 and TRBJ1-1; the D gene is possibly TRBD1 (6 bases). Germline V gene data show CDR1 as LGHNT and CDR2 as FRNRAP. The CDR3 spans 13 residues. V lost 3 bases and J lost 5, with 10 bases in between. In DNA, the CDR3 is TGTGCTAGTGGTTTAACAGGGAGGACTGAAGCTTTCTTT. Residues: CASGLTGRTEAFF.

The rearrangement joins TRBV27 to TRBJ2-7; no firm D call. V lost 2 bases and J 2 bases, leaving 10 bases between the germline ends. CDR1 and CDR2 (germline): MNHEY, SMNVEV (reference sequence). The CDR3 has 14 amino acids. CDR3: CASSLSQSTYEQYF. In DNA form, the CDR3 reads TGTGCCAGCAGTTTAAGTCAGAGTACCTACGAGCAGTACTTC.

The genes are TRBV19 and TRBJ2-3; D remains unclear. Germline assignment: CDR1 LNHDA and CDR2 SQIVND (reference sequence). Trimming stripped 5 bases from V and 6 bases from J, with 15 bases between. This CDR3 is 14 amino acids long. CDR3 sequence reads: CASSRPQSGDTQYF. CDR3 bases: TGTGCCAGTAGTCGACCTCAGTCTGGGGATACGCAGTATTTT.

V is TRBV6-2 or TRBV6-3 and J is TRBJ1-1, with 7 bases lining up with TRBD1. V shed 2 bases, J shed 5 bases, and the junction held 5 bases outside the gene matches. Germline CDR1 and CDR2: MNHEY and SVGEGT. This CDR3 spans 14 amino acids. The CDR3, as DNA: TGTGCCAGCAGTTACAGGGGGCAACGGACTGAAGCTTTCTTT. It translates to CASSYRGQRTEAFF.

The V and J genes are TRBV28 and TRBJ2-5, with a tentative D call TRBD1 (6 bases). Trimming took off 4 bases at V and 2 bases at J, with 11 bases between the two ends. Germline CDR1 reads MDHEN; CDR2 reads SYDVKM. The CDR3 is made up of 14 amino acids. CDR3 protein: CASSSWTAQETQYF. DNA of the CDR3: TGTGCCAGCAGTTCGTGGACAGCTCAAGAGACCCAGTACTTC.

The rearrangement joins TRBV9 to TRBJ1-6; perhaps TRBD1 as D (6 bases). The CDR3 length is 16 residues. The germline gives CDR1 SGDLS, CDR2 YYNGEE. The germline V and J ends were trimmed by 0 bases and 7 bases, with 14 bases remaining between them. CDR3 sequence (DNA): TGTGCCAGCAGCGTAGGTCCTACAGGGAAGAATTCACCCCTCCACTTT. Translating it yields CASSVGPTGKNSPLHF.

This clone was seen only once. V and J are TRBV6-6 and TRBJ2-3; TRBD1 matches 7 bases. With 4 bases clipped from V and 4 bases from J, the junction kept 11 bases outside the gene matches. Per germline, CDR1 MNHNY and CDR2 SVGAGI (reference sequence). The CDR3 spans 16 residues. CDR3 nucleotide sequence: TGTGCCAGCAGTTCGAGGCACAGGGGAGCTCCAGATACGCAGTATTTT. Protein sequence: CASSSRHRGAPDTQYF.